This T cell receptor (beta chain) was profiled in a study of identical twins. Whole-study results and caveats: There is a chance that invariant MAIT and iNKT cells partially muddied zero-insertion analyses. Insertions were reduced in abundant cord blood beta clonotypes but not in memory repertoires.

Healthy Caucasians supplied all donations. Template switching added a universal primer binding site, and final cDNA carried unique molecular identifiers. TCRdb recomputed calls from the 5' RACE reads with MiXCR, one row per CDR3 protein. This table holds a few hundred thousand distinct CDR3 sequences, around 8% found once. Between the trimmed V and J ends, which lost 6 bases and 3 bases, there was a span of 13 bases. The germline V gene has CDR1 KGHDR and CDR2 SFDVKD. This CDR3 has 15 amino acids. In this sample, this clonotype turned up a few times. The antigen is not known. These data also featured in a second study, about yellow fever vaccine responses in identical twins.

Material: CD8+ T cells sorted from blood. This chain connects TRBV24-1 to TRBJ2-2; a possible D gene is TRBD1 (5 bases). The sequence derives from a woman in her late teens or twenties in good health. For the CDR3, the DNA is TGTGCCACCAGTTCAGACAGAGTCTACACCGGGGAGCTGTTTTTT. It translates to CATSSDRVYTGELFF.